The 10 T cell receptor beta chains presented below share a single source sample, sequenced in a study of T-cell memory formation after mild COVID-19. One entry per CDR3 protein results from TCRdb running MiXCR on the 5' RACE reads. The sample contains tens of thousands of distinct CDR3 sequences, 16% of which appear only once. The specimen sequenced was PBMCs or a T cell subset sorted from them (not recorded which). All receptors come from an adult woman who had mild COVID-19 (a few samples of this study predate the infection). Cell type and time point are not known.

This clonotype was counted between two and nine times. The chain employs TRBV5-1 and TRBJ2-7; 13 nucleotides match TRBD2. From germline, CDR1 is SGHRS and CDR2 YFSETQ. The CDR3 consists of 18 residues. The V and J ends lost 0 bases and 3 bases, in that order; junction bases with no gene match: 9. The CDR3 loop reads CASSLGLAGGPSDYEQYF. CDR3 nucleotide sequence: TGCGCCAGCAGCTTGGGACTAGCGGGAGGCCCTTCTGACTACGAGCAGTACTTC.

The chain carries TRBV29-1 and TRBJ2-7; 9 bases match TRBD1. Germline CDR1 and CDR2: SQVTM and ANQGSEA. The CDR3 has 15 residues. With 1 base clipped from V and 5 bases from J, the junction kept 9 bases outside the gene matches. This CDR3 is CSVEGLAGQGNEQYF. For the CDR3, the DNA is TGCAGCGTTGAAGGACTTGCTGGACAGGGGAACGAGCAGTACTTC.

The chain uses TRBV27 and TRBJ1-5; D call uncertain. Trimming removed 2 bases from V and 7 bases from J, with 12 bases in between. The CDR3 totals 14 residues. Germline CDR1 reads MNHEY; CDR2 reads SMNVEV (reference sequence). The chain's CDR3 is CASSLGMGIQPQHF. The CDR3 DNA follows: TGTGCCAGCAGTTTAGGTATGGGTATCCAGCCCCAGCATTTT.

The V and J genes are TRBV5-1 and TRBJ2-1; no clear D. CDR1 and CDR2 (germline): SGHRS, YFSETQ. Trimming removed 0 bases at V and 0 bases at J, with 7 bases between. The CDR3 has 15 residues. Here the CDR3 reads CASSLVYSSYNEQFF. In DNA, the CDR3 is TGCGCCAGCAGCTTGGTCTATAGCTCCTACAATGAGCAGTTCTTC.

This clonotype has just a few counts. This chain connects TRBV4-3 to TRBJ2-7, with 8 bases identical to TRBD1. Germline V gene lookup returns CDR1 LGHNA and CDR2 YSLEER. V lost 6 bases and J lost 2; bases outside the gene matches: 6. The CDR3 is 14 residues long. CDR3 DNA: TGCGCCAGCAGTAGGGACAGGACAACCTACGAGCAGTACTTC. Amino acids: CASSRDRTTYEQYF.

The rearrangement joins TRBV7-9 to TRBJ2-7; no clear D gene. Germline loops: CDR1 SEHNR, CDR2 FQNEAQ (reference sequence). V lost 1 base to trimming and J lost 6 bases, with 19 bases between them. There are 16 residues in the CDR3. The CDR3 bases are TGTGCCAGCAGCTTAGGTTGGGCCCCCACGGGCCTCGAGCAGTACTTC. Amino acid sequence: CASSLGWAPTGLEQYF.

This clonotype was counted between two and nine times. The V and J genes are TRBV12-3 or TRBV12-4 and TRBJ2-3; tentatively, D is TRBD1 or TRBD2 (5 bases each). The CDR3 sequence is 15 residues long. V was trimmed by 4 bases and J by 3 bases, leaving 14 bases between them. Here the CDR3 DNA reads TGTGCCAGCAGTTCGCTGAGGGGCATGACAGATACGCAGTATTTT. Translating it yields CASSSLRGMTDTQYF.

The chain couples TRBV6-6 to TRBJ2-1; tentatively, D is TRBD2 (6 bases). The CDR3 sequence is 14 residues long. Germline CDR1 reads MNHNY; CDR2 reads SVGAGI (reference sequence). Trimming removed 0 bases at V and 8 bases at J, with 11 bases between. The CDR3 loop reads CASSYSVWEDEQFF. CDR3 sequence (DNA): TGTGCCAGCAGTTACTCCGTGTGGGAGGATGAGCAGTTCTTC.

This clonotype was seen more than once but under ten times. This chain links TRBV7-9 with TRBJ2-7; 8 bases align to TRBD1. V dropped 5 bases and J dropped 3; count of bases not matched to a gene: 12. Germline lookup yields CDR1 SEHNR and CDR2 FQNEAQ (reference sequence). CDR3 length: 16 residues. This CDR3 reads CASSPKAGQALYEQYF. CDR3 coding DNA: TGTGCCAGCAGCCCGAAGGCGGGACAGGCTCTCTACGAGCAGTACTTC.

This chain connects TRBV18 to TRBJ2-3, with a weak D call TRBD1 (5 bases). This CDR3 contains 17 residues. V dropped 3 bases and J dropped 4 bases, with 20 bases sitting between them. Germline V gene data show CDR1 as KGHSH and CDR2 as LQKENI. CDR3 DNA sequence: TGTGCCAGCTCACCGGACACAGAGGTATTTGACGCAGATACGCAGTATTTT. As protein: CASSPDTEVFDADTQYF. Supplemented by reference TRBV18 and TRBJ2-3, the full variable domain reads NAGVMQNPRHLVRRRGQEARLRCSPMKGHSHVYWYRQLPEEGLKFMVYLQKENIIDESGMPKERFSAEFPKEGPSILRIQQVVRGDSAAYFCASSPDTEVFDADTQYFGPGTRLTVL.